The 13 T cell receptor beta chains below were found in one sample sequenced in a study of blood T cells in healthy people across ages. Primers used in a second PCR of about 7 to 11 cycles were a sample-barcoded 5' primer and a J-beta primer mix. TCRdb analysed the 5' RACE reads with MiXCR anew, one entry per CDR3 protein. Of just under 900,000 distinct CDR3 sequences listed, 29% are singletons. The sequenced material came from blood. The receptors here all came from an elderly woman in good health.

A note on this clonotype: This sequence may be a read error, since a much larger clone differs from it by one base. The chain employs TRBV7-9 and TRBJ2-3; 7 bases agree with TRBD1. Germline CDR1 reads SEHNR; CDR2 reads FQNEAQ (reference sequence). The CDR3 loop spans 15 amino acids. The CDR3 reads CASTDRLGVTGTQYF. CDR3 DNA sequence: TGTGCCAGTACGGACAGGCTTGGAGTCACAGGTACGCAGTATTTT.

This clonotype was observed a handful of times. A much larger clone sits a single nucleotide away, making a read error possible. The rearrangement links TRBV7-2 to TRBJ1-5, with a weak D call TRBD1 (5 bases). Germline V gives CDR1 SGHTA, CDR2 FQGNSA. The CDR3 runs 13 residues. CDR3 region: CASGFPGPQPQHF. CDR3 nucleotides: TGTGCCAGCGGCTTTCCAGGGCCCCAGCCCCAGCATTTT.

This clonotype was recorded many times. The V and J genes are TRBV11-2 and TRBJ2-4; 12 bases fit TRBD1. V lost 7 bases, J lost 0 bases, and 16 bases stayed unmatched. The V gene's germline CDR1 is SGHAT and CDR2 FQNNGV. The CDR3 runs to 20 residues. For the CDR3, the DNA is TGTGCCAGCACCTCACGCGGAGGGGACAGGGGGCGCCGAGCCAAAAACATTCAGTACTTC. This translates into CASTSRGGDRGRRAKNIQYF.

V and J are TRBV7-9 and TRBJ1-2; the D gene is possibly TRBD1 (5 bases). The CDR3 spans 12 residues. The V end lost 5 bases, the J end lost 13 bases, and 17 bases lay between the germline ends. From germline, CDR1 is SEHNR and CDR2 FQNEAQ (reference sequence). The DNA for the CDR3 is TGTGCCAGCAGCGCCCTCGACAGCGGGCGCACCTTC. This translates into CASSALDSGRTF.

In regard to this clonotype: This clone may be a read error of a much larger clone one base away. The chain joins TRBV18 to TRBJ2-7; 8 nucleotides align to TRBD2. The J call may be mistaken, given a closer DNA end match to TRBJ2-5. CDR1 is KGHSH and CDR2 is LQKENI in the germline V gene. CDR3 length equals 16 residues. Written as DNA, the CDR3 is TGTACCAGCTCACCACCCCAGCGGGGGAGACAAGAGACCCAGTACTTC. This gives the protein CTSSPPQRGRQETQYF.

About this clonotype itself: A read error may produce the germline difference seen at one junction end. The rearrangement joins TRBV12-3 or TRBV12-4 to TRBJ2-3; possibly TRBD2 for D (6 bases). CDR3 size: 13 residues. CDR3 region: CASSPPSADAQYF. The CDR3 nucleotides are TGTGCCAGCAGTCCACCTAGCGCAGATGCGCAGTATTTT.

The gene calls are TRBV7-9 and TRBJ2-3; tentative D call: TRBD2 (5 bases). Germline V gene data show CDR1 as SEHNR and CDR2 as FQNEAQ (reference sequence). The length of the CDR3 is 16 residues. Trimming left V 4 bases short and J 9 bases short, with 23 bases between. The CDR3 DNA sequence: TGTGCCAGCAGCTATGAAACCGGGCCCAGGAGGAGGACGCAGTATTTT. Protein product: CASSYETGPRRRTQYF.

V is TRBV30 and J is TRBJ1-1; 7 bases are a match to TRBD1. The CDR3 totals 12 residues. J was trimmed by 7 bases and V by 4 bases; bases with no gene match: 6. Germline values: CDR1 GTSNPN, CDR2 SVGIG (reference sequence). CDR3 sequence reads: CAWTIGQVEAFF. For the CDR3, the DNA is TGTGCCTGGACCATAGGACAGGTTGAAGCTTTCTTT.

Comments on this clonotype: A much more abundant neighbour one base away suggests this may be a read error. The chain employs TRBV12-3 or TRBV12-4 and TRBJ2-1, with D maybe TRBD2 (6 bases). The CDR3 totals 13 residues. The V and J ends lost 6 bases and 0 bases respectively, with 6 bases between them. The CDR3 nucleotides read TGTGCCAGCAGGACTAGCTCCTACAATGAGCAGTTCTTC. Translation gives CASRTSSYNEQFF.

This clonotype has a handful of counts. The genes are TRBV5-5 and TRBJ2-5; 7 bases are shared with TRBD1. Germline CDR1 SGHKS, CDR2 YYEKEE (reference sequence). The CDR3 is 15 amino acids. V dropped 4 bases and J dropped 2; count of bases not matched to a gene: 8. CDR3 protein: CASSPHDREQETQYF. CDR3 sequence (DNA): TGTGCCAGCAGCCCGCATGACAGGGAGCAAGAGACCCAGTACTTC.

At least ten counts were recorded for this clonotype. The chain recombines TRBV7-2 with TRBJ2-5; D tentatively fits TRBD1 or TRBD2 (5 bases each). CDR3 length: 13 residues. Germline V gene lookup returns CDR1 SGHTA and CDR2 FQGNSA. The V end was cut by 1 base, the J end by 5 bases, with 8 bases between. CDR3 sequence: CASSLVEGETQYF. CDR3 nucleotide sequence: TGTGCCAGCAGCTTAGTAGAGGGGGAGACCCAGTACTTC.

This clonotype has a count of ten or more. V gene TRBV7-9 combines with J gene TRBJ1-4; 7 positions match TRBD1. Trimming cost V 5 bases and J 0 bases; bases outside gene matches: 6. Germline assignment: CDR1 SEHNR and CDR2 FQNEAQ (reference sequence). CDR3 length: 16 residues. The chain's CDR3 is CASSRGQAATNEKLFF. The CDR3 bases are TGTGCCAGCAGCCGAGGACAGGCCGCAACTAATGAAAAACTGTTTTTT.

In regard to this clonotype: Possible read error: a much larger clone is one base away. The rearrangement joins TRBV29-1 to TRBJ1-2; no definite D call. In germline, CDR1 is SQVTM, CDR2 ANQGSEA. This CDR3 is built from 11 residues. The CDR3 region is CTQDSGDGYTF. As DNA, the CDR3 is TGCACTCAAGACTCGGGCGATGGCTACACCTTC. Using reference TRBV29-1 and TRBJ1-2 for the parts outside the CDR3, the full variable domain is SAVISQKPSRDICQRGTSLTIQCQVDSQVTMMFWYRQQPGQSLTLIATANQGSEATYESGFVIDKFPISRPNLTFSTLTVSNMSPEDSSIYLCTQDSGDGYTFGSGTRLTVV.